The T cell receptor (beta chain) described here comes from a study of blood T cell repertoires in COVID-19. V was trimmed by 4 bases and J by 4 bases, leaving 7 bases between them. The germline CDR1 and CDR2 sequences are LGHDT and YNNKEL (reference sequence). CDR3 length: 12 residues. Turning to this clone: This sample includes further DNA sequences coding for the same CDR3.

Clones were read by immunoSEQ multiplex PCR, and TCRdb kept only the in-frame ones, dropping some. This table holds fewer than 350,000 clones, roughly 88% found once. The clonotype was recovered from a man aged 25 to 45 who had recovered from COVID-19. V is TRBV3-1 (or the pseudogene TRBV3-2) and J is TRBJ1-2; D not resolved. Sequencing input: PBMCs or T cells enriched from blood (not recorded which). The CDR3 loop reads CASSPGGYGYTF. In DNA form, the CDR3 reads TGTGCCAGCAGCCCTGGAGGCTATGGCTACACCTTC.